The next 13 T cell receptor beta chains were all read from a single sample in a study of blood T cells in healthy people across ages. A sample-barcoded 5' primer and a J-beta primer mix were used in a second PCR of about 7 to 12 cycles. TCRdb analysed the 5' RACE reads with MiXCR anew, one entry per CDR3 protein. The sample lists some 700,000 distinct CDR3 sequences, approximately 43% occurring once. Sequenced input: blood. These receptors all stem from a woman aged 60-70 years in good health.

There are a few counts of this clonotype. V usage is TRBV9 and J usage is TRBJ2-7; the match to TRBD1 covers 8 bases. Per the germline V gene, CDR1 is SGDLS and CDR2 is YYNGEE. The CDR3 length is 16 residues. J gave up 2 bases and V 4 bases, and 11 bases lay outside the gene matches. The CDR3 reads CASSPNSGQGTYEQYF. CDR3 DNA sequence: TGTGCCAGCAGCCCAAATTCCGGACAGGGCACCTACGAGCAGTACTTC.

The CDR3 loop is CASRTALFYEQYF. DNA for the CDR3: TGTGCCAGCAGGACAGCCCTCTTCTACGAGCAGTACTTC. The rearrangement links TRBV6-2 or TRBV6-3 to TRBJ2-5; perhaps TRBD1 as D (5 bases). The J call could be wrong; TRBJ2-7 is a better fit for the DNA end. The germline V gene encodes CDR1 MNHEY and CDR2 SVGEGT. The CDR3 consists of 13 residues.

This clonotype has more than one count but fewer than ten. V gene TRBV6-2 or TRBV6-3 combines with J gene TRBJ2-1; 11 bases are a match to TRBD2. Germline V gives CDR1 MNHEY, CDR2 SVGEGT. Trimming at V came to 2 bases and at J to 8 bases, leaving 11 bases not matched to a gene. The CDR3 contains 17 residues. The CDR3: CASSYITSGRTLYEQFF. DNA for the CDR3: TGTGCCAGCAGTTACATCACTAGCGGGAGAACTCTCTATGAGCAGTTCTTC.

The CDR3 protein is CASRGRSGSKNIQYF. Written as DNA, the CDR3 is TGTGCCAGCAGGGGAAGGTCAGGGTCCAAAAACATTCAGTACTTC. The rearrangement uses TRBV2 and TRBJ2-4; possibly TRBD1 for D (5 bases). Germline values: CDR1 SNHLY, CDR2 FYNNEI. Trimming shortened V by 6 bases and J by 2 bases, and 14 bases separated the two germline ends. This CDR3 has 15 residues. The full variable domain, with the rest looked up from reference TRBV2 and TRBJ2-4, is EPEVTQTPSHQVTQMGQEVILRCVPISNHLYFYWYRQILGQKVEFLVSFYNNEISEKSEIFDDQFSVERPDGSNFTLKIRSTKLEDSAMYFCASRGRSGSKNIQYFGAGTRLSVL.

The CDR3 DNA follows: TGTGCCAGCAGCCAAGCAGGGTCTGAAGCTTTCTTT. Protein: CASSQAGSEAFF. The chain links TRBV3-1 to TRBJ1-1, with a tentative D call TRBD1 (5 bases). This CDR3 is built from 12 residues. Germline V gene sequence: CDR1 LGHDT, CDR2 YNNKEL (reference sequence). V lost 1 base and J 6 bases, leaving 6 bases between the germline ends.

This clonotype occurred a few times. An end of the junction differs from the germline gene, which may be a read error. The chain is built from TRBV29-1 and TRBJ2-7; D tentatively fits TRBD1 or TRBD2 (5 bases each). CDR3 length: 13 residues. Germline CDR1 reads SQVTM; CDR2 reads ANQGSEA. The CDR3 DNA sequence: TGTAGCGTTGAGGGGACGGTCTACAATGAGCAGTACTTC. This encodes CSVEGTVYNEQYF.

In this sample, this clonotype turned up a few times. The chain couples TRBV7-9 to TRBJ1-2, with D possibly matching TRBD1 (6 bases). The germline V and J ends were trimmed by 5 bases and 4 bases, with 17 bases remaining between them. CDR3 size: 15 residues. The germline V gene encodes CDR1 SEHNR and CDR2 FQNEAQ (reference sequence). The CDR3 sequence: CASSPQQGRGYGYTF. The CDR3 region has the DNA TGTGCCAGCAGCCCGCAACAGGGAAGAGGCTATGGCTACACCTTC. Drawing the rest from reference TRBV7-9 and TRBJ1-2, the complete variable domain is DTGVSQNPRHKITKRGQNVTFRCDPISEHNRLYWYRQTLGQGPEFLTYFQNEAQLEKSRLLSDRFSAERPKGSFSTLEIQRTEQGDSAMYLCASSPQQGRGYGYTFGSGTRLTVV.

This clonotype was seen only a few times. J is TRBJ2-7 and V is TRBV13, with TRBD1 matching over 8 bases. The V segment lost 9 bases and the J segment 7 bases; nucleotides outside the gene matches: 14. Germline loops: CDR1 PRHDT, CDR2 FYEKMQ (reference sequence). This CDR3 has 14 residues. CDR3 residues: CASLFGTGLGEQYF. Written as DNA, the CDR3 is TGTGCCAGTTTATTTGGGACAGGTCTTGGGGAGCAGTACTTC.

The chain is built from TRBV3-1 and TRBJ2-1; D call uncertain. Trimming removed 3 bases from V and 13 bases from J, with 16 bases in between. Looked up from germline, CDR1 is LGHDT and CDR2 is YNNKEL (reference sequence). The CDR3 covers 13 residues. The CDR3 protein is CASSHTNQETQFF. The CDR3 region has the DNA TGTGCCAGCAGCCACACGAACCAAGAGACCCAGTTCTTC.

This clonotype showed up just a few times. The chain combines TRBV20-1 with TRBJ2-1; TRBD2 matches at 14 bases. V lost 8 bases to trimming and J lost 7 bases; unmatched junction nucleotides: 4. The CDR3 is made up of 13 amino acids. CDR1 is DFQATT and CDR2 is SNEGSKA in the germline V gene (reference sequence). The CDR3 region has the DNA TGCAGTCAGGGGACTAGCGGGAGAAATGAGCAGTTCTTC. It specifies CSQGTSGRNEQFF.

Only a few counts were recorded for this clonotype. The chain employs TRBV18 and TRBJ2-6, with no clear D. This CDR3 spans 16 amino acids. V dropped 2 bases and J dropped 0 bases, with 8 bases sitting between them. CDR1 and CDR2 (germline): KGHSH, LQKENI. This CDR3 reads CASSPLQLSGANVLTF. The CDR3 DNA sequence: TGTGCCAGCTCACCATTACAGCTCTCTGGGGCCAACGTCCTGACTTTC. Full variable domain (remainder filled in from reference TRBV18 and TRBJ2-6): NAGVMQNPRHLVRRRGQEARLRCSPMKGHSHVYWYRQLPEEGLKFMVYLQKENIIDESGMPKERFSAEFPKEGPSILRIQQVVRGDSAAYFCASSPLQLSGANVLTFGAGSRLTVL.

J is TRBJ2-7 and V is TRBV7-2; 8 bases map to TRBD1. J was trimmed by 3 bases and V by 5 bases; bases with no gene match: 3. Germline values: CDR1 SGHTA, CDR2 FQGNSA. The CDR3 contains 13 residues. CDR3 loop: CASSRTGNYEQYF. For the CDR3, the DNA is TGTGCCAGCAGCCGGACAGGGAACTACGAGCAGTACTTC. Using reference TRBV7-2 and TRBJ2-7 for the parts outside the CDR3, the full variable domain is GAGVSQSPSNKVTEKGKDVELRCDPISGHTALYWYRQSLGQGLEFLIYFQGNSAPDKSGLPSDRFSAERTGGSVSTLTIQRTQQEDSAVYLCASSRTGNYEQYFGPGTRLTVT.

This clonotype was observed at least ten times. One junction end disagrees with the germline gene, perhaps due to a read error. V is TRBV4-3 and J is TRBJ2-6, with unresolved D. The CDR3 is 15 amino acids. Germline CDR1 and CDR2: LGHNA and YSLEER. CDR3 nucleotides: TGCGCCACCAGCCAATCAACCTCTGGGGCCAACGTCCTGACTTTC. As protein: CATSQSTSGANVLTF.